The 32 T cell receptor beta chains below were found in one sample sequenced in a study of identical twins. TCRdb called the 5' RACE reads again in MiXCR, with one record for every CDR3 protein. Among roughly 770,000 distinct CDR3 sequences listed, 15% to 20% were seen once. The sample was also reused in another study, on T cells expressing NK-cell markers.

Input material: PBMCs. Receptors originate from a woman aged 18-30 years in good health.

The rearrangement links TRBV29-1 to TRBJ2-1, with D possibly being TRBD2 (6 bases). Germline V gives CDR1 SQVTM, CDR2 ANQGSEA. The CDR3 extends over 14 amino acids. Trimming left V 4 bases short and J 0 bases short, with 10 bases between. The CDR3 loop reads CSVARGSSYNEQFF. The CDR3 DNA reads TGCAGCGTTGCCCGGGGGAGCTCCTACAATGAGCAGTTCTTC.

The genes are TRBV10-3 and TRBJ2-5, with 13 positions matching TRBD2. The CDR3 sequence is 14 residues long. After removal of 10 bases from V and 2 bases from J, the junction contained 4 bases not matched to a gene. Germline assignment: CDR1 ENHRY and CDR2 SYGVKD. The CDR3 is CASQGLAGQETQYF. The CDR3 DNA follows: TGTGCCAGCCAGGGACTAGCGGGGCAAGAGACCCAGTACTTC.

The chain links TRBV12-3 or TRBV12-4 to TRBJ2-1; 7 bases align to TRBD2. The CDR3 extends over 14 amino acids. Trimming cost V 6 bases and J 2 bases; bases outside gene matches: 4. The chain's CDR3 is CASRQSGTYNEQFF. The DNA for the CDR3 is TGTGCCAGCAGACAGAGCGGGACCTACAATGAGCAGTTCTTC.

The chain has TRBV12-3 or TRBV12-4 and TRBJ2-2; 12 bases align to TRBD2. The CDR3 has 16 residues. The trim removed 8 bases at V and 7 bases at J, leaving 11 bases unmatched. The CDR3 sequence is CASVPSLAGGGGELFF. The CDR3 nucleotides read TGTGCCAGCGTCCCCAGCCTAGCGGGGGGGGGCGGGGAGCTGTTTTTT.

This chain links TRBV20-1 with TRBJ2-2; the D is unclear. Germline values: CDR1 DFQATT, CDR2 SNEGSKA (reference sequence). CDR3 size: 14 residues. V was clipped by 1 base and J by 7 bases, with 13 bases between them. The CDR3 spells CSARVLSRRGELFF. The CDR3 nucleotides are TGCAGTGCTAGAGTCCTTTCTAGGCGCGGGGAGCTGTTTTTT.

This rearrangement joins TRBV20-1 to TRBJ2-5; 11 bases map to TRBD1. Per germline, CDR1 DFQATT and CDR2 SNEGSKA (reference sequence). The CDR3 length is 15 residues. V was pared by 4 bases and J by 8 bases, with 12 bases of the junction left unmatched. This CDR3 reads CSAIGTGGFLTTQYF. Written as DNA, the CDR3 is TGCAGTGCTATCGGGACAGGGGGGTTTTTGACCACCCAGTACTTC.

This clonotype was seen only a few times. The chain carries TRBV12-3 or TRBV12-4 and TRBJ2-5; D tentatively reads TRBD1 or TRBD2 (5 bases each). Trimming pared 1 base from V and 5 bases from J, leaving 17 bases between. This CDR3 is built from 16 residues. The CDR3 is CASSLGVGPQEETQYF. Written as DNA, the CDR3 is TGTGCCAGCAGTTTAGGCGTGGGACCTCAGGAGGAGACCCAGTACTTC.

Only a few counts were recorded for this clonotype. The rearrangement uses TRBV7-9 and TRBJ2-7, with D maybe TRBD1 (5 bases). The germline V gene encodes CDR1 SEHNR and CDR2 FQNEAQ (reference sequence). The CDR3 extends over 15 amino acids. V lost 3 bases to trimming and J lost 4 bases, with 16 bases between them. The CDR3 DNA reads TGTGCCAGCAGCTTTTACGTCGACAGTACGTACGAGCAGTACTTC. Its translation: CASSFYVDSTYEQYF.

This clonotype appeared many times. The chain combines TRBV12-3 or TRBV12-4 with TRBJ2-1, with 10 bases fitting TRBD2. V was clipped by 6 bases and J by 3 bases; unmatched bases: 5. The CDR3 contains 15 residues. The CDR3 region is CASSPLAGGYNEQFF. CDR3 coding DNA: TGTGCCAGCAGCCCCTTAGCGGGGGGCTACAATGAGCAGTTCTTC.

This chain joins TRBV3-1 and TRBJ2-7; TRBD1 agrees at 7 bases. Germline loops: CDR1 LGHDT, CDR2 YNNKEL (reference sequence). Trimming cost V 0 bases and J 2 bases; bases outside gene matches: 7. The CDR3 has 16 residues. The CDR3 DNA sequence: TGTGCCAGCAGCCAAGAACTCCTGACAGGGACCTACGAGCAGTACTTC. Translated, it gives CASSQELLTGTYEQYF.

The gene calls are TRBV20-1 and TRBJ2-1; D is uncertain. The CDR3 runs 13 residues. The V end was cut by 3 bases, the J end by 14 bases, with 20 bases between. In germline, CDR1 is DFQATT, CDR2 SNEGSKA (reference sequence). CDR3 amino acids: CSASLRPLGLEFF. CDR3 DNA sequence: TGCAGTGCTAGTTTGCGTCCGTTGGGTTTGGAGTTCTTC.

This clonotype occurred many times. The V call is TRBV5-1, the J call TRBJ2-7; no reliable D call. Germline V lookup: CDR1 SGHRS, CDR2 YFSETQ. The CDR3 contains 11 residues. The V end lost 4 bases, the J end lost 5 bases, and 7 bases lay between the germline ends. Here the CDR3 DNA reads TGCGCCAGCAGCCTCAGTGACGAGCAGTACTTC. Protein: CASSLSDEQYF.

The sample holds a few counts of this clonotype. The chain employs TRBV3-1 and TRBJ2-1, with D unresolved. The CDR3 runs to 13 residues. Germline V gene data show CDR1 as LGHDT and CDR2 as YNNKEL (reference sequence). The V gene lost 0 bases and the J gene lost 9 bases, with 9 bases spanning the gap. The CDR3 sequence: CASSQEFLREQFF. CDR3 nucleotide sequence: TGTGCCAGCAGCCAAGAGTTTCTGCGTGAGCAGTTCTTC.

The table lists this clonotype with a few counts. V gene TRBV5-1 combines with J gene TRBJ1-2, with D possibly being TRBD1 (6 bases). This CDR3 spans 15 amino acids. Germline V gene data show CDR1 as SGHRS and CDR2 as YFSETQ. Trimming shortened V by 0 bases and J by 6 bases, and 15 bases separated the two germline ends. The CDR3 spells CASSLGPGQLDGYTF. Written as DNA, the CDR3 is TGCGCCAGCAGCTTGGGCCCCGGACAGCTCGATGGCTACACCTTC.

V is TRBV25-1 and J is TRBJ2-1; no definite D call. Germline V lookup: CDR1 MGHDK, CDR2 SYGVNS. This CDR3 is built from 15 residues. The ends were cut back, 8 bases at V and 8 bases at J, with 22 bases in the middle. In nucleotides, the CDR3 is TGTGCCAGCGGAGTGGCGTCGGTTGATCGGGATGAGCAGTTCTTC. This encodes CASGVASVDRDEQFF.

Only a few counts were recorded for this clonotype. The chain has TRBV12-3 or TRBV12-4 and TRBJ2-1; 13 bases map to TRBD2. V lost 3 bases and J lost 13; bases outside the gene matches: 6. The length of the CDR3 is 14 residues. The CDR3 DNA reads TGTGCCAGCAGTTTGGACGGGACTAGCGGGGCCCAGTTCTTC. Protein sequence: CASSLDGTSGAQFF.

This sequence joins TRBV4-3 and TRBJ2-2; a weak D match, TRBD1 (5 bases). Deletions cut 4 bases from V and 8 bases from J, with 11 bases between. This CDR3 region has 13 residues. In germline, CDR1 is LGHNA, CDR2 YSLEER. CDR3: CASSRLQEGELFF. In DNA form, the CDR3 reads TGCGCCAGCAGCCGCTTACAGGAGGGGGAGCTGTTTTTT.

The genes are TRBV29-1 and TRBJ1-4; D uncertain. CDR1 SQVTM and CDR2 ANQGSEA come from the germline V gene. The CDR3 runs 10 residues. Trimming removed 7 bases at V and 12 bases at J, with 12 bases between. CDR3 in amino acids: CSAYTRELFF. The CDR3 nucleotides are TGCAGCGCTTATACAAGGGAACTGTTTTTT.

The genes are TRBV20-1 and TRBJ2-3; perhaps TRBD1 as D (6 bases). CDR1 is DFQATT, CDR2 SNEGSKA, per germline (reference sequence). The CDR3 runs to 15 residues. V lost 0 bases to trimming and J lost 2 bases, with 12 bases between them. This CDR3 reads CSARDSQGYTDTQYF. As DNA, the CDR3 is TGCAGTGCTAGAGATAGTCAGGGGTACACAGATACGCAGTATTTT.

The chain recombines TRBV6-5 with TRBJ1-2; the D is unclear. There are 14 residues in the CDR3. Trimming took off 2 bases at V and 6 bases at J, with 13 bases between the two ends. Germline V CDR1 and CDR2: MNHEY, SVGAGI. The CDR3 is CASSYKSAADGYTF. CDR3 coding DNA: TGTGCCAGCAGTTACAAGTCAGCAGCTGATGGCTACACCTTC.

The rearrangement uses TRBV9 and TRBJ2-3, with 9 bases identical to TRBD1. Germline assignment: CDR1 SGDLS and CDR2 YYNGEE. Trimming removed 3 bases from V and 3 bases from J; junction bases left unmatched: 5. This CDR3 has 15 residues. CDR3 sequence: CASSAPGTGTDTQYF. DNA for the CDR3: TGTGCCAGCAGCGCCCCCGGGACAGGGACAGATACGCAGTATTTT. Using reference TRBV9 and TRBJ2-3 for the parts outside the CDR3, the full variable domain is DSGVTQTPKHLITATGQRVTLRCSPRSGDLSVYWYQQSLDQGLQFLIQYYNGEERAKGNILERFSAQQFPDLHSELNLSSLELGDSALYFCASSAPGTGTDTQYFGPGTRLTVL.

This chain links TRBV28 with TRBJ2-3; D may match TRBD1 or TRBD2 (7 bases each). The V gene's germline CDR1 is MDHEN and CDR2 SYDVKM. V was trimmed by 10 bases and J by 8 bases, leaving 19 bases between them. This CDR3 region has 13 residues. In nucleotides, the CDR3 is TGTGCCACCGAGGGGGCGGGAGAACGTACGCAGTATTTT. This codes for CATEGAGERTQYF.

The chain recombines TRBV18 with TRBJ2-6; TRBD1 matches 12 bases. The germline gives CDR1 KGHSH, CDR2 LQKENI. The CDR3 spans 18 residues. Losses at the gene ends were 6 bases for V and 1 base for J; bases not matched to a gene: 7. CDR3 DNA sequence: TGTGCCAGCTCCAGAGGGGGACAGGGGGCGTCTGGGGCCAACGTCCTGACTTTC. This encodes CASSRGGQGASGANVLTF.

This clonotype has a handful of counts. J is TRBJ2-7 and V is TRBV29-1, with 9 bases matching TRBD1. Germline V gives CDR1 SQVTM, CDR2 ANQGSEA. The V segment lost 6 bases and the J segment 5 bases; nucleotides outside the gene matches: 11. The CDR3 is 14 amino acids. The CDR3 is CSVAWTGAPDEQYF. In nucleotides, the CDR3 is TGCAGCGTCGCTTGGACAGGGGCGCCCGACGAGCAGTACTTC.

The CDR3 coding sequence is TGCAGCGTCGGGGACAGGGGGCTCGTCTATGGCTACACCTTC. It translates to CSVGDRGLVYGYTF. The V gene is TRBV29-1, the J gene TRBJ1-2, with 12 nucleotides matching TRBD1. V was clipped by 6 bases and J by 4 bases; unmatched bases: 6. The CDR3 runs to 14 residues. The germline V gene encodes CDR1 SQVTM and CDR2 ANQGSEA.

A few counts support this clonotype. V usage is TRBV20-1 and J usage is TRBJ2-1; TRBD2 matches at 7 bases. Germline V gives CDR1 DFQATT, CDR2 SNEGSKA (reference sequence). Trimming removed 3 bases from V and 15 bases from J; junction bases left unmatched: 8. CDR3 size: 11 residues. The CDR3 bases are TGCAGTGCTAGGTTGCGGGAGAGCTCGTTCTTC. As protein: CSARLRESSFF.

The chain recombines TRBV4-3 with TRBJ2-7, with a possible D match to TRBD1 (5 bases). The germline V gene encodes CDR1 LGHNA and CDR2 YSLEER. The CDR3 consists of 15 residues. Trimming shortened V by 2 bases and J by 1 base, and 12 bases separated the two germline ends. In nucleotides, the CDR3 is TGCGCCAGCAGCCAAATCCACCAGGGATCCTACGAGCAGTACTTC. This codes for CASSQIHQGSYEQYF.

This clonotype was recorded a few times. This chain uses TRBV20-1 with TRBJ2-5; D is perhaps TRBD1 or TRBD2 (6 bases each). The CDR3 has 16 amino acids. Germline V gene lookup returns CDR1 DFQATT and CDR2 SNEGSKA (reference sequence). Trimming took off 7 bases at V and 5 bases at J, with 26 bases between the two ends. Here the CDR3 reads CSVGGQGPLNRETQYF. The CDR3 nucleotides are TGCAGTGTAGGGGGGCAGGGCCCTCTAAATCGGGAGACCCAGTACTTC.

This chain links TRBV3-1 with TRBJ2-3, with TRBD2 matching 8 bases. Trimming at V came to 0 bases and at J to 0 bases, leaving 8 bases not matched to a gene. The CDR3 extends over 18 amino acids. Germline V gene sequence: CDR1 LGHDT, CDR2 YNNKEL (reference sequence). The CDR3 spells CASSQDVRLASSTDTQYF. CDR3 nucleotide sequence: TGTGCCAGCAGCCAAGATGTCAGACTAGCGTCTAGCACAGATACGCAGTATTTT.

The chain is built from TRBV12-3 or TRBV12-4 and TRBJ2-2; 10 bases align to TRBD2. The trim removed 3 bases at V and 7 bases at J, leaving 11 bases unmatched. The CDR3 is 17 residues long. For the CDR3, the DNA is TGTGCCAGCAGTTTTGGTAGCGGGGGGCCCCCTGGCGGGGAGCTGTTTTTT. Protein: CASSFGSGGPPGGELFF.

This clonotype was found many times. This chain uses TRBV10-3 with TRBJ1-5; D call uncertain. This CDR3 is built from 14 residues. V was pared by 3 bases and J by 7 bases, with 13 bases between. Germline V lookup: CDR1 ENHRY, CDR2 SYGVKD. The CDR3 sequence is CAISDRSVGQPQHF. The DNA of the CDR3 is TGTGCCATCAGTGACAGGTCGGTTGGACAGCCCCAGCATTTT.

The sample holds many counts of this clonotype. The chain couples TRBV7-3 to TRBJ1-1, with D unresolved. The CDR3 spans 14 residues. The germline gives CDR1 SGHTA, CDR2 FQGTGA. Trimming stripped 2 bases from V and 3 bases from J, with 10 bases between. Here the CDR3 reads CASSLLGRDTEAFF. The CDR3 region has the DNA TGTGCCAGCAGCTTACTAGGGAGGGACACTGAAGCTTTCTTT.